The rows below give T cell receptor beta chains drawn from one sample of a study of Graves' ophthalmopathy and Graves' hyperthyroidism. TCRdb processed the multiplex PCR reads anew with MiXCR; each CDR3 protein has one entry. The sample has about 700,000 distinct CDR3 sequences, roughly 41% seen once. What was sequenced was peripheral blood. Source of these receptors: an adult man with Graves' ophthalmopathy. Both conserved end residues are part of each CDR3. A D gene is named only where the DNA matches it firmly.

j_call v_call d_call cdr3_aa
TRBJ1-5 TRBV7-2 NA CASSLGGSDNQPQHF
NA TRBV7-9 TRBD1 CASSSRDRGINEQFF
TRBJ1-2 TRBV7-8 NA CASSARDIINYGYTF
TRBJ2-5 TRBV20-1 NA CSALRRVRETQYF
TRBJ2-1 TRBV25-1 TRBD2 CASSDGLAGGDEQFF
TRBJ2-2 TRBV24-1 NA CATSDPGDIDGELFF
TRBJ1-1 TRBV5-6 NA CASSFSGVRNTEAFF
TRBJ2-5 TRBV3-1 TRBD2 CASSQDVWASGNKETQYF
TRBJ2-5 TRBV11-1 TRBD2 CTSSRTSGRAGWETQYF
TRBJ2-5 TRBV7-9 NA CASSLAGRVTQYF
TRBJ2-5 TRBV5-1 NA CASSQGLLNQETQYF
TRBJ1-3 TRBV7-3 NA CAWVNRVDGNTIYF
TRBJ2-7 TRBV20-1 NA CSARGHRAYEQYF
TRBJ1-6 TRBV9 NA CASSVDTGSNSPLHF
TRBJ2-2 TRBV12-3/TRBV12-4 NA CASSAAETGELFF
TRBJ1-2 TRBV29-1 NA CSVEMGARSGYTF
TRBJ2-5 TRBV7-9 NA CASSLVASAGQETQYF